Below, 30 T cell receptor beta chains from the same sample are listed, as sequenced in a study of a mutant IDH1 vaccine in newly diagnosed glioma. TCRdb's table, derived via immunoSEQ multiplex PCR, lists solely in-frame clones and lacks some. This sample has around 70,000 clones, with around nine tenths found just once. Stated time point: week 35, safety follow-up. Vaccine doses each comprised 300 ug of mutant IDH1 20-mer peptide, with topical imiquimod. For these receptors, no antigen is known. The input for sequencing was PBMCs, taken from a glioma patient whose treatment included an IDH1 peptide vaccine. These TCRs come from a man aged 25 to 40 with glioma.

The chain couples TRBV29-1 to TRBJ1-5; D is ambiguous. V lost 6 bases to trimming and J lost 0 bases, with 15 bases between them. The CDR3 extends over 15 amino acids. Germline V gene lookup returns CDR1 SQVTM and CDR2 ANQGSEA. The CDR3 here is CSVCNTSNSNQPQHF. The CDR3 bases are TGCAGCGTCTGTAATACGAGTAATAGCAATCAGCCCCAGCATTTT.

The CDR3 nucleotides are TGTGCCAGCAGGGGGACAGGCGGAGGTACGCAGTATTTT. It is translated as CASRGTGGGTQYF. This chain connects TRBV7-2 to TRBJ2-3; 8 positions match TRBD1. The CDR3 runs to 13 residues. The V segment lost 6 bases and the J segment 8 bases; nucleotides outside the gene matches: 7. Germline V lookup: CDR1 SGHTA, CDR2 FQGNSA.

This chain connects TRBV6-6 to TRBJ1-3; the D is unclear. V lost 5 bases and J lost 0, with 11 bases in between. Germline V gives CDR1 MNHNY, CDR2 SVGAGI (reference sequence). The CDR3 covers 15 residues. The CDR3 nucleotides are TGTGCCAGCAGTCCCTTCATGGCCTCTGGAAACACCATATATTTT. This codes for CASSPFMASGNTIYF.

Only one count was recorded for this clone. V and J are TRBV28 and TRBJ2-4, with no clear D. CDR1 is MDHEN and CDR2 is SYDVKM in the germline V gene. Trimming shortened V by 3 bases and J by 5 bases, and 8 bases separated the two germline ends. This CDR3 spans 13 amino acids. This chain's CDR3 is CASSLPGENIQYF. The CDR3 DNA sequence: TGTGCCAGCAGTTTGCCCGGTGAAAACATTCAGTACTTC.

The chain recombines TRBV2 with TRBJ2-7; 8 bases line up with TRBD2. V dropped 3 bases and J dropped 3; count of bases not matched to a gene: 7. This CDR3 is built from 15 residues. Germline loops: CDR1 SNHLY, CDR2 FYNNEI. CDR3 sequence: CASSENSGVFYEQYF. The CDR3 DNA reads TGTGCCAGCAGTGAGAATAGCGGGGTATTCTACGAGCAGTACTTC.

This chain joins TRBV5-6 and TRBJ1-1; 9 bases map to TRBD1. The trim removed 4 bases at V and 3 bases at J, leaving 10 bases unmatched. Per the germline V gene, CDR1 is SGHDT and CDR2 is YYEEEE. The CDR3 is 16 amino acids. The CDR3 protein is CASSPGTGRADTEAFF. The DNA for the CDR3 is TGTGCCAGCAGCCCCGGGACAGGGAGAGCGGACACTGAAGCTTTCTTT.

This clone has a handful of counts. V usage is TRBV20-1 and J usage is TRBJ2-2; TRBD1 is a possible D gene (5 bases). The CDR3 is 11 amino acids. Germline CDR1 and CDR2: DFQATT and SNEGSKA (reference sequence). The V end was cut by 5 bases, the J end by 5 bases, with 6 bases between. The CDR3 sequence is CSAQGTGELFF. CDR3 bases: TGCAGTGCTCAGGGAACCGGGGAGCTGTTTTTT.

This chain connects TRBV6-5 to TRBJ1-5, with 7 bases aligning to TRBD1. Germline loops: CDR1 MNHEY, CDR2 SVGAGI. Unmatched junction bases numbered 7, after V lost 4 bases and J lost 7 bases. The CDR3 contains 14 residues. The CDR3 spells CASSSTGTVQPQHF. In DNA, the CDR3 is TGTGCCAGCAGTTCGACAGGGACGGTCCAGCCCCAGCATTTT.

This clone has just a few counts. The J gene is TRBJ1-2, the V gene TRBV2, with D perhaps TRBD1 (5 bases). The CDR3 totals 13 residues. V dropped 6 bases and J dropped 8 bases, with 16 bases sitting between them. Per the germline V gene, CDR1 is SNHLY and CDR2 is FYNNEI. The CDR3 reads CASRGTLEEGYTF. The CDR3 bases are TGTGCCAGCAGGGGGACTCTTGAGGAGGGCTACACCTTC.

For the CDR3, the DNA is TGTGCCAGCAGCTTAGGTGCGGGGGAGACCCAGTACTTC. It translates to CASSLGAGETQYF. V is TRBV11-3 and J is TRBJ2-5, with D possibly being TRBD2 (6 bases). The V end was cut by 1 base, the J end by 5 bases, with 8 bases between. CDR1 and CDR2 from the germline V gene are SGHNT and YENEEA. The CDR3 loop spans 13 amino acids.

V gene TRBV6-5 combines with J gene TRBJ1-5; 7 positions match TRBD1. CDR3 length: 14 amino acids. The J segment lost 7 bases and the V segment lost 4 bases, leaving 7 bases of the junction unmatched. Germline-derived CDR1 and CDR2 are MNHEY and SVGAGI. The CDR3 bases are TGTGCCAGCAGTTCCGACAGGGAAGGGCAGCCCCAGCATTTT. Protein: CASSSDREGQPQHF.

The CDR3 DNA reads as TGTGCCAGCAGATTAGACAGCGGCCGCTCCTACGAGCAGTACTTC. Its translation: CASRLDSGRSYEQYF. The gene calls are TRBV6-5 and TRBJ2-7, with D perhaps TRBD1 or TRBD2 (5 bases each). Germline assignment: CDR1 MNHEY and CDR2 SVGAGI. CDR3 size: 15 residues. V gave up 6 bases and J gave up 0 bases, with 15 bases separating them.

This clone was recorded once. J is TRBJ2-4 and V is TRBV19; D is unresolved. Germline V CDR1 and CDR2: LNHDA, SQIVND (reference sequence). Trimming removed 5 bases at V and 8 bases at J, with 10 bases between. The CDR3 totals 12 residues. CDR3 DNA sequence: TGTGCCAGTAGTCCCCGAGAAGACATTCAGTACTTC. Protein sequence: CASSPREDIQYF.

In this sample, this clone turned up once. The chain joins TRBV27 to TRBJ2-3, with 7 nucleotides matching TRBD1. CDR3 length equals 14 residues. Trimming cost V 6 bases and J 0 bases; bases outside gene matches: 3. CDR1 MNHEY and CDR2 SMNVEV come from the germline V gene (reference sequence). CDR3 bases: TGTGCCAGCAGCAACAGGGGAAGCACAGATACGCAGTATTTT. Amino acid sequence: CASSNRGSTDTQYF.

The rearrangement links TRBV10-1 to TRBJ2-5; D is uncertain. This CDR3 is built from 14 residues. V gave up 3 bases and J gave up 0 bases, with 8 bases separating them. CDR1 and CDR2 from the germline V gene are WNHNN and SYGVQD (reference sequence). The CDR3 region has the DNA TGCGCCAGCAGTGACCCGACGGACCAAGAGACCCAGTACTTC. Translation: CASSDPTDQETQYF.

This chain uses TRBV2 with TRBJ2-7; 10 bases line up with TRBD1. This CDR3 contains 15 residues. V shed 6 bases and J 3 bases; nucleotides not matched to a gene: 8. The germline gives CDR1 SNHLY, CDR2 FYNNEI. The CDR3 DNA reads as TGTGCCAGCAGGGCAGGACAGGGGGGCCGCTACGAGCAGTACTTC. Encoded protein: CASRAGQGGRYEQYF. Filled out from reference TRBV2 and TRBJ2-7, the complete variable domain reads EPEVTQTPSHQVTQMGQEVILRCVPISNHLYFYWYRQILGQKVEFLVSFYNNEISEKSEIFDDQFSVERPDGSNFTLKIRSTKLEDSAMYFCASRAGQGGRYEQYFGPGTRLTVT.

The CDR3 loop is CASSLFPADGTQPQHF. The CDR3, as DNA: TGTGCCAGCAGTTTATTCCCGGCGGACGGGACCCAGCCCCAGCATTTT. The chain couples TRBV28 to TRBJ1-5; tentatively, D is TRBD1 (5 bases). The CDR3 has 16 residues. V lost 1 base, J lost 7 bases, and 17 bases lay in between. The V gene's germline CDR1 is MDHEN and CDR2 SYDVKM.

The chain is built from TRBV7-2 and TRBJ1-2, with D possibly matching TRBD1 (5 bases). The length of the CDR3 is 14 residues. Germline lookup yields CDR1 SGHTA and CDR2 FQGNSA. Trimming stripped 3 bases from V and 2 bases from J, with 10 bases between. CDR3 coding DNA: TGTGCCAGCAGCTTGGCAGGGTCGAACTATGGCTACACCTTC. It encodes CASSLAGSNYGYTF.

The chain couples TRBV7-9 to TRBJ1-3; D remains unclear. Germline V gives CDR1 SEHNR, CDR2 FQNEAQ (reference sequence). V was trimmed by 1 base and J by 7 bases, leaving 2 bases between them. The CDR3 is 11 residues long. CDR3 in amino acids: CASSLVNTIYF. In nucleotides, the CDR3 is TGTGCCAGCAGCTTAGTCAACACCATATATTTT.

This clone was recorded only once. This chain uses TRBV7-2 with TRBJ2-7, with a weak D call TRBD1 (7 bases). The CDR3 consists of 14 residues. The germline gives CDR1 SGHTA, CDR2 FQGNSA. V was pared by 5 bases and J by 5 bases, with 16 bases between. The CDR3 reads CASSTGVRGDEQYF. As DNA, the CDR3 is TGTGCCAGCAGCACCGGAGTCAGGGGGGACGAGCAGTACTTC.

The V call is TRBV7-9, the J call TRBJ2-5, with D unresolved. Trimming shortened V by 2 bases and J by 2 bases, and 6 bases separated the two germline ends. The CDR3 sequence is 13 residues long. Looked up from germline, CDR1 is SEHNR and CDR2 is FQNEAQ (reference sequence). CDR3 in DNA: TGTGCCAGCAGCTTAAAGTTACAAGAGACCCAGTACTTC. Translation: CASSLKLQETQYF.

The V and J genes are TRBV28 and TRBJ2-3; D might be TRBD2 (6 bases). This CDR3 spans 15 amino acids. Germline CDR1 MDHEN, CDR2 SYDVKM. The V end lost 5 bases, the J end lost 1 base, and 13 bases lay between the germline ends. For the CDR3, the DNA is TGTGCCAGCAGTCTTCGACTAGAGCGCACAGATACGCAGTATTTT. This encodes CASSLRLERTDTQYF. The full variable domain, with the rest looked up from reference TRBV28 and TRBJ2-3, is DVKVTQSSRYLVKRTGEKVFLECVQDMDHENMFWYRQDPGLGLRLIYFSYDVKMKEKGDIPEGYSVSREKKERFSLILESASTNQTSMYLCASSLRLERTDTQYFGPGTRLTVL.

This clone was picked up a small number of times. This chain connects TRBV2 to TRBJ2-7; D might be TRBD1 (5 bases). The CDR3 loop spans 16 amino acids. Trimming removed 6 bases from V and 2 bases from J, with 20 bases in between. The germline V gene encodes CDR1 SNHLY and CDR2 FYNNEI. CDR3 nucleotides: TGTGCCAGCAGGGCCACAGGCTTCAAATTAACCTACGAGCAGTACTTC. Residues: CASRATGFKLTYEQYF.

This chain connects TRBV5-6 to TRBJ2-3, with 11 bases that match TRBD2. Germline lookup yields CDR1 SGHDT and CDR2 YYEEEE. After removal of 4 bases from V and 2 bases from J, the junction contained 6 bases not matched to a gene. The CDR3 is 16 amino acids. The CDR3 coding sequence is TGTGCCAGCAGCCAAAGACTAGCGGGGTTCACAGATACGCAGTATTTT. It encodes CASSQRLAGFTDTQYF.

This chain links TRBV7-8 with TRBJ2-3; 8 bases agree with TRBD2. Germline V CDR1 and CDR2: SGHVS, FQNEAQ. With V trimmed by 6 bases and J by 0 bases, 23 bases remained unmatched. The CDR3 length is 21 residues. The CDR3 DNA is TGTGCCAGCAGTATAGGTTTAGCGGGAAGCGTGGAGAAAGCTAGCACAGATACGCAGTATTTT. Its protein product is CASSIGLAGSVEKASTDTQYF.

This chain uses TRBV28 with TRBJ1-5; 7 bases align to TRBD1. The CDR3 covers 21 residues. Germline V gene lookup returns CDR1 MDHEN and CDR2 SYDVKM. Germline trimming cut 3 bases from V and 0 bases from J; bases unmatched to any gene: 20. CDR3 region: CASSFLVSKGAEIYSNQPQHF. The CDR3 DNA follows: TGTGCCAGCAGTTTTCTGGTTTCGAAGGGGGCAGAAATTTATAGCAATCAGCCCCAGCATTTT.

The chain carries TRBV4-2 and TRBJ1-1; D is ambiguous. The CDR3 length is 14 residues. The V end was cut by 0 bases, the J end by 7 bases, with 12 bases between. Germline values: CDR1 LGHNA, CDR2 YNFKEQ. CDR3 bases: TGTGCCAGCAGCCAAGAATGGCGGTCATTTGAAGCTTTCTTT. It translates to CASSQEWRSFEAFF.

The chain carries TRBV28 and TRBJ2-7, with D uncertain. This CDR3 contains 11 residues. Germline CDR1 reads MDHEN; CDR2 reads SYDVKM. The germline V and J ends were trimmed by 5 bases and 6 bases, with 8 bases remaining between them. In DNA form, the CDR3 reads TGTGCCAGCAGTGGACGGATCGAGCAGTACTTC. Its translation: CASSGRIEQYF.

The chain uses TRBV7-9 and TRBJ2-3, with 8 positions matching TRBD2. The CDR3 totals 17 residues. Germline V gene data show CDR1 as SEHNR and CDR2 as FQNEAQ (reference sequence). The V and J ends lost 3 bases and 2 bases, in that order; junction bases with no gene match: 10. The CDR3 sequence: CASSFRGAGEYTDTQYF. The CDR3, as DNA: TGTGCCAGCAGCTTCAGGGGAGCGGGGGAATACACAGATACGCAGTATTTT.

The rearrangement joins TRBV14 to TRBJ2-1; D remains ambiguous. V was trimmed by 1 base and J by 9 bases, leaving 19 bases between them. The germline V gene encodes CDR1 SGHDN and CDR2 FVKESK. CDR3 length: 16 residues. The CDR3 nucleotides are TGTGCCAGCAGCCAAGCGATCTGGCTTTGGGTGCTTGAGCAGTTCTTC. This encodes CASSQAIWLWVLEQFF.